The clone carrying this TCR beta chain showed up just once. Germline-derived CDR1 and CDR2 are MDHEN and SYDVKM. The CDR3 is 13 amino acids. The sample is drawn from a study of OX40 agonist ivuxolimab in advanced cancers. Data came from immunoSEQ multiplex PCR; TCRdb stores just in-frame clones and leaves some out. The table lists 75,000 to 100,000 clones, 80% to 90% of them singletons. The rearrangement links TRBV28 to TRBJ2-5; D is possibly TRBD1 (5 bases). The J call may be mistaken, given a closer DNA end match to TRBJ2-7. The receptor comes from an adult with an advanced solid tumor such as melanoma, head and neck, liver or kidney cancer. The sequencing used CD4+ or CD8+ T cells sorted from blood, collected in a trial of the OX40 agonist ivuxolimab. The CDR3 DNA is TGTGCCAGCAGCCACGACAGTCCCTACGAGCAGTACTTC. Amino acids: CASSHDSPYEQYF.